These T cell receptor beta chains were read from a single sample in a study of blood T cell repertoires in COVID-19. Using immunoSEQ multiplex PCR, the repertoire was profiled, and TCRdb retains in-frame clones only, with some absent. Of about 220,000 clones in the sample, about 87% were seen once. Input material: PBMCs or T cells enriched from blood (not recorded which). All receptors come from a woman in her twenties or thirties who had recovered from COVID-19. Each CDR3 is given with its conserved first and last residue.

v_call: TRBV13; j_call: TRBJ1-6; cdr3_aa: CASSLNRGNSPLHF
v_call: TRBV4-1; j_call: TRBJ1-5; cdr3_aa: CASSQEVQAHQPQHF
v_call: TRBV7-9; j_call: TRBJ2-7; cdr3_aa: CASSLLYEQYF
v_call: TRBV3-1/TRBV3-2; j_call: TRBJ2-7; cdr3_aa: CASSQDRAGGSYEQYF
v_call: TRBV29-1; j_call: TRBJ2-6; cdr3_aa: CSVVTGDPSGANVLTF
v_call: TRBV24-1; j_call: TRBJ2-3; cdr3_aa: CATSGRGRGETQYF
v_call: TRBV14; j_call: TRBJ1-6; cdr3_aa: CASSRMTDPTNPSYNSPLHF
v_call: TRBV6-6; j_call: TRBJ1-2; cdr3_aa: CASSYLRQGSGYTF
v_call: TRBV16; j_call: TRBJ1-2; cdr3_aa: CASSHLGTGKHRYTF
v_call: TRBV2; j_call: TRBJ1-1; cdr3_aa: CASKRGLGTEAFF
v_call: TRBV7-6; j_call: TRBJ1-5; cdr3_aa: CASSLGARVINQPQHF
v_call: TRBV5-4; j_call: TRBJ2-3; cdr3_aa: CASSWTGREDTQYF
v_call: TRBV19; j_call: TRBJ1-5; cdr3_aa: CASRITQEQPQHF
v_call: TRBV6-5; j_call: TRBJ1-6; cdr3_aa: CASSYGDRYSPLHF
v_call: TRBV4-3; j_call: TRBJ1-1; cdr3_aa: CASSPEAGTVNTEAFF
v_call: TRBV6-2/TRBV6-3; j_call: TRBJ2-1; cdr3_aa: CASSYREPSGGFLYNEQFF
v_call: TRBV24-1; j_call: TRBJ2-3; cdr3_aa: CATGQGGGWGDTQYF
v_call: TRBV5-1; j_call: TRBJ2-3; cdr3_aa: CASRPQGATDTQYF
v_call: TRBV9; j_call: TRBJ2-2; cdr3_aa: CASSVDDRGLVTGELFF
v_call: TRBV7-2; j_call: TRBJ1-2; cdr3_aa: CASSLHPGSANYGYTF
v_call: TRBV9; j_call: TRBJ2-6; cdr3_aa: CASSVEPRGANVLTF
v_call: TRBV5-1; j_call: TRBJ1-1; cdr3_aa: CASSLDQRNTEAFF
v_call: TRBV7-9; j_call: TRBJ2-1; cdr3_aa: CASTPVGRDNNEQFF
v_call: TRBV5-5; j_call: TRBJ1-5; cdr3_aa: CASSLQFNQPQHF
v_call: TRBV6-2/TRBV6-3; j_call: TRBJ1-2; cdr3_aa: CASSSDRGNYGYTF
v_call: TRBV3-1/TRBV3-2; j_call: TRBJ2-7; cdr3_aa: CASSQETLDEQYF
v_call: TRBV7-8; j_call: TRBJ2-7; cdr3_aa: CASSLGGLATYEQYF
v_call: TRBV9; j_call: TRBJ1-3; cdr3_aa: CASSVETGVGNTIYF
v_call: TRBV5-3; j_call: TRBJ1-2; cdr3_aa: CARSLEEGADGYTF
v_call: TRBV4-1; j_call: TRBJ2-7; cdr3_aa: CASSHTWTARVYEQYF
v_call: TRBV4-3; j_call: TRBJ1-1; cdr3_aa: CASSQDPRGIEAFF
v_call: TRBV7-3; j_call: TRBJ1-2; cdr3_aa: CASSMGQGFGYTF
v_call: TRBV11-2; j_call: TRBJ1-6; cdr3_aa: CASSQQGVFSSPLHF